This TCR beta chain was retrieved from a study of cytomegalovirus exposure and HLA in healthy donors. CDR3 length equals 14 residues. V gave up 3 bases and J gave up 8 bases; unmatched junction bases: 4. Germline V gene lookup returns CDR1 MDHEN and CDR2 SYDVKM. Primers included in the PCR were 60 Vbeta and 13 Jbeta primers. Libraries were prepared by immunoSEQ multiplex PCR; TCRdb keeps only in-frame clonotypes and omits some of them. The table lists 100,000 to 120,000 clones, approximately 86% of them singletons. Sequences were obtained from PBMCs. This clonotype originated in a young man in good health and CMV-seronegative. V is TRBV28 and J is TRBJ1-2, with TRBD1 matching 12 bases. The CDR3 DNA reads as TGTGCCAGCAGTTTGGGACAGGGGGCTTCGGGCTACACCTTC. Amino acids: CASSLGQGASGYTF.